This T cell receptor (beta chain) was recovered during a study of T cells after yellow fever vaccination. Study background: SMART-Seq v4 Ultra Low Input served to prepare low-cell-number fractions.

This clonotype counts as medium-sized. Its antigen is unidentified. Regarding the study as a whole: A large majority of primary-vaccination clones showed up again after the booster (approximately 96% CD4, roughly 91% CD8). Among all clonotypes, a small share was observed in both CD4 and CD8 compartments.

TCRdb itself ran the 5' RACE reads through MiXCR, one entry per CDR3 protein. The data show 95,000 to 100,000 distinct CDR3 sequences, approximately 5.5% seen once. V was cut by 2 bases and J by 2 bases, with 12 bases left in between. Germline CDR1 MNHNY, CDR2 SVGAGI (reference sequence). The CDR3 has 15 residues. This TCR was recovered from a man aged 18 to 29 who received the YFV17D yellow fever vaccine. Sample: CD8+ T cells sorted from PBMCs, taken 10 days after the yellow fever booster vaccination. This sequence joins TRBV6-6 and TRBJ2-5; a weak D match, TRBD2 (5 bases). The CDR3 loop is CASSYLRTVQETQYF. Here the CDR3 DNA reads TGTGCCAGCAGTTACCTCCGGACTGTACAAGAGACCCAGTACTTC.